This T cell receptor (beta chain) was recorded in a study of regulatory T cells in long-lasting Graves disease (dated by TCRdb to 2020 to 2023). About the investigation overall: Patients with newly diagnosed Graves' disease had been on antithyroid drugs for under 3 months. TCR sequencing covered around 13 persistent and some 20 newly diagnosed Graves' disease patients, some 33 samples in total. Patients with persistent Graves' disease were compared with patients with newly diagnosed Graves' disease using TCR sequencing and RNA sequencing of peripheral blood. The study was conducted in China and was registered as a clinical trial.

This clonotype was counted at least ten times. Its binding antigen is unknown. The record has no base qualities; no much larger clone is one base away. Libraries came from multiplex PCR. TCRdb shows the sequencer as Illumina HiSeq 4000. iRepertoire HTBI primers and Arm-PCR amplification of CDR3 regions were used to construct TCR beta libraries. PCR products were gel purified before sequencing. Regarding the original processing steps: Gene usage analysis of CDR3 amino acid clonotypes relied on the 60 to 65 TRBV and 12 to 15 TRBJ segments identified across samples. COPE and FqMerger were used to merge the filtered high-quality paired reads into contigs. BLAST was used to align contigs to IMGT TRBV, TRBD and TRBJ reference genes, and CDR3 was defined according to IMGT. Highly expanded clones were defined as clonotypes with a frequency above 0.1%. Shannon entropy served as the measure of repertoire diversity, while the Gini coefficient captured V-J evenness. Public clonotypes were defined as clonotypes shared by more than one individual. The raw public reads went through TCRdb reprocessing: fastp at Q25, MiXCR clone calling, in-frame beta chains kept. Rows are unified per CDR3 protein, each entry keeping the most common DNA and genes. The V and J calls were not made by the authors but by TCRdb's processing. This sample is represented by about 420,000 distinct CDR3 sequences; 16% of them were singletons. The top ten hold about a quarter of the sample.

This specimen's time point label, per the study, means: newly diagnosed GD, antithyroid drugs for less than 3 months. RNA was extracted from PBMCs in TRIzol for both TCR sequencing and RNA sequencing. The diagnosis of Graves' disease was made according to American Thyroid Association guidelines. Patients for the study were recruited at an endocrinology department in Xi'an, China. From each patient, around 9 milliliters of peripheral blood was collected into an EDTA anticoagulant tube. Ficoll Paque Plus density gradient separation was used to isolate PBMCs, and no further T cell sorting was performed. An Agilent 2100 Bioanalyzer and agarose gel were used to assess RNA quality, and a NanoDrop 2000 was used to measure RNA concentration. Trimming costs V 6 bases and J 3 bases, and their ends lie 12 bases apart. The CDR3 runs 14 amino acids, cysteine and phenylalanine included. Only CDR3 DNA is held: 42 bases, read in frame from base 1. CDR1 MNHNS and CDR2 SASEGT are derived from the germline V gene.

Summary of the overall study and its limitations: Patients with persistent disease shared more public clonotypes (under 3,000) than newly diagnosed patients did (966). Persistent disease showed preferential use of TRBV28, TRBJ1-2 and TRBJ2-5, whereas newly diagnosed disease favored TRBV20-1 and TRBJ2-1. The authors noted that the small sample size was a limitation that may lower accuracy. Only the TCR beta chain was sequenced and analyzed. Compared with newly diagnosed patients, patients with persistent Graves' disease had lower TCR Shannon entropy and fewer highly expanded clones, which suggests clonal expansion. The study examined only peripheral blood because the primary lesion, thyroid tissue, could not be accessed.

These data were also filed under a second study, of T cells in Graves' hyperthyroidism and ophthalmopathy. Drawing on the second study: A patient counted as having stable Graves' hyperthyroidism if no progression to ophthalmopathy occurred over 18 months of follow-up. Hyperthyroidism patients were aged 18 to 65 years and newly diagnosed, with disease duration of less than 2 months. The study excluded patients with uncontrolled infections, other autoimmune diseases, pregnancy or lactation. Diagnoses were based on clinical symptoms, serum thyroxine and TRAb, thyroid ultrasound and orbital computed tomography. For the first round of RT-PCR on the TCR CDR3, the HTBI primer set was used together with the Qiagen OneStep RT-PCR kit. Most expanded thyroid clonotypes (frequency above 0.001) were also detected in blood, suggesting blood repertoires may reflect thyroid immune responses. A model built on a 13 V-J signature distinguished ophthalmopathy from stable hyperthyroidism, reaching roughly 88% sensitivity and about 81% specificity in cross-validation and 80%/75% in testing. In validation, the model predicted progression to ophthalmopathy a median of roughly 6.2 months before onset, with 70% to 71% sensitivity and more than 72% specificity. To identify TCR V-J signatures that set the groups apart, the researchers used a discovery cohort of about a hundred patients, made up of under 45 with Graves' ophthalmopathy and 57 with stable Graves' hyperthyroidism. An independent validation cohort of under 20 hyperthyroidism patients and approximately 17 patients who later progressed to ophthalmopathy tested prospective prediction of ophthalmopathy. The 95 to 100 discovery patients were randomly divided into training and test sets at a 7:3 ratio. Thyroid tissue and blood T-cell repertoires from roughly six Graves' hyperthyroidism patients were also compared in the study. Following sampling, methimazole starting at 30 mg daily was given to hyperthyroidism patients, and high-dose intravenous methylprednisolone was given to ophthalmopathy patients. A second multiplex PCR round built the libraries, followed by size selection and purification. Libraries were sequenced paired-end with 100 bp reads on an Illumina HiSeq2000. Raw data were processed with SOAPnuke, discarding reads with adapters, uncalled bases, mean Phred below 15, or no exact constant-primer or identifier match. COPE v1.2.5 was used to merge high-quality paired reads, and clonotypes were defined as unique nucleotide sequences. Clonotypes were aligned to IMGT TRBV, TRBD and TRBJ reference segments using MiTCR v1.1. Analysis was restricted to V-J combinations with a frequency above 0.0001, which covered roughly 99% of repertoires. The TCS score was defined as F50 (clonal expansion) divided by E x V (chaos), with BLOSUM62-based TCRdist calculated between CDR3 peptides within each V-J. Welch's t-statistics and random forest reduced around 550 V-J features to about 12, which were used in a naive Bayes classifier (R e1071). Sample size was not statistically predetermined, and investigators were not blinded to group allocation. According to the paper, TCR Vbeta CDR3 sequencing was carried out on roughly 130 peripheral blood samples, which came from fewer than 50 ophthalmopathy, 75 to 80 hyperthyroidism and about 17 progressor patients.

The clonotype comes from a woman aged 18-29 years with Graves disease. Donor details come from another sample of the same person, matched by shared clones. The V gene is TRBV6-1 and the J gene is TRBJ1-5; D gene: possibly TRBD1, on 6 matching bases. The sample in question was peripheral blood mononuclear cells (PBMCs), obtained at new diagnosis, from a patient treated with antithyroid drugs. CDR3 region: CASRSRQANQPQHF. The sequence in DNA is TGTGCCAGCAGGAGCCGACAGGCCAATCAGCCCCAGCATTTT.